This T cell receptor (beta chain) was sequenced in a study of blood T cell repertoires in COVID-19. Study-wide background: T cells, B-cell-depleted T cells, or PBMCs supplied cDNA or gDNA.

In the authors' workflow: Counts of nucleated cells, estimated from reference gene primer amplification, were obtained. TCRdb's copy holds only in-frame clones and misses some; the assay was immunoSEQ multiplex PCR. D and trimming were read from the DNA, whereas the V and J calls and clone size are those reported in that table. The table records 100,000 or so clones, around 85% of them present only once. Germline values: CDR1 SGHRS, CDR2 YFSETQ. The CDR3 spans 15 residues. After removal of 1 base from V and 8 bases from J, the junction contained 8 bases not matched to a gene. The cohort comprised adults aged 18 to 89 years residing in about two dozen US areas.

The sequencing sample was made of PBMCs or T cells enriched from blood (not recorded which). This TCR was sampled from a woman aged 45-59 years who had recovered from COVID-19. This chain connects TRBV5-1 to TRBJ1-4, with 7 bases fitting TRBD1. For the CDR3, the DNA is TGCGCCAGCAGCTTGAGGGGACAGTATTCCGAAAAACTGTTTTTT. Its protein product is CASSLRGQYSEKLFF. Complete variable domain (other parts from reference TRBV5-1 and TRBJ1-4): KAGVTQTPRYLIKTRGQQVTLSCSPISGHRSVSWYQQTPGQGLQFLFEYFSETQRNKGNFPGRFSGRQFSNSRSEMNVSTLELGDSALYLCASSLRGQYSEKLFFGSGTQLSVL.